Given below is one T cell receptor (beta chain) in context. These data originate in a study of blood T cell repertoires in COVID-19. About the research overall: Sample material is recorded as cDNA or gDNA derived from T cells, B-cell-depleted T cells, or PBMCs.

V was clipped by 0 bases and J by 2 bases; unmatched bases: 19. The CDR3 covers 21 residues. Germline V gives CDR1 SGHNT, CDR2 YENEEA. Clones were read by immunoSEQ multiplex PCR, and TCRdb kept only the in-frame ones, dropping some. This table holds 330,000 or so clones, approximately 90% found once. Sequenced input: peripheral blood. This clonotype originated in a man aged 25-45 years with COVID-19, enrolled during active disease. The gene calls are TRBV11-3 and TRBJ2-3; 8 bases map to TRBD2. CDR3 in DNA: TGTGCCAGCAGCTTAGACCCACCGGCGGGTTCGGGCGGGGGGTACACAGATACGCAGTATTTT. It encodes CASSLDPPAGSGGGYTDTQYF. Full variable domain (outside the CDR3, taken from reference TRBV11-3 and TRBJ2-3): EAGVVQSPRYKIIEKKQPVAFWCNPISGHNTLYWYLQNLGQGPELLIRYENEEAVDDSQLPKDRFSAERLKGVDSTLKIQPAELGDSAVYLCASSLDPPAGSGGGYTDTQYFGPGTRLTVL.